This T cell receptor (beta chain) comes out of a study of blood T cell repertoires in COVID-19. Study context: Samples representing acute and convalescent COVID-19 were sourced from the United States, Italy and Spain. T cells, B-cell-depleted T cells, or PBMCs supplied cDNA or gDNA.

Recruitment covered roughly 22 US areas and drew participants whose ages spanned roughly 18 to 95 years. Among Cohort 3 donors, those recovered had two negative PCRs, clearance, or symptom resolution. Germline CDR1 SQVTM, CDR2 ANQGSEA. The CDR3 is 12 amino acids. With 6 bases clipped from V and 3 bases from J, the junction kept 3 bases outside the gene matches. Sequencing used immunoSEQ multiplex PCR; TCRdb keeps in-frame clones, though not all of them. The profile shows about 170,000 clones, 89% of them singletons. The specimen sequenced was PBMCs or T cells enriched from blood (not recorded which). V and J are TRBV29-1 and TRBJ2-7, with TRBD2 matching over 9 bases. This receptor was obtained from a woman between 18 and 29 years old who had recovered from COVID-19. In nucleotides, the CDR3 is TGCAGCGTCCGAGCGGGAGGCTACGAGCAGTACTTC. Translating it yields CSVRAGGYEQYF.